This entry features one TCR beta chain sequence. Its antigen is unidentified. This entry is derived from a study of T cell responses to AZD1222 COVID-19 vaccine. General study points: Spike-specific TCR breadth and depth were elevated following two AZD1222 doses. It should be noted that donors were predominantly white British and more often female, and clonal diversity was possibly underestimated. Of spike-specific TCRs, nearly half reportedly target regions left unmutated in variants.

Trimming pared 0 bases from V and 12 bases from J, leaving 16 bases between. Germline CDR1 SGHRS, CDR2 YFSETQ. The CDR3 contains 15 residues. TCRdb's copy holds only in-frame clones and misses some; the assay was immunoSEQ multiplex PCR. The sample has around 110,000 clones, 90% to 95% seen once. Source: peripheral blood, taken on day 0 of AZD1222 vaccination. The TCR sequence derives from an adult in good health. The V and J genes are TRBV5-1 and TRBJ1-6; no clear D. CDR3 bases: TGCGCCAGCAGCTTGGAGTACGGCGCAGTATTACCCCTCCACTTT. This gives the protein CASSLEYGAVLPLHF.